A selection of T cell receptor beta chains follows, all from one sample in a study of T cell responses to AZD1222 COVID-19 vaccine. The assay was immunoSEQ multiplex PCR, and TCRdb's table has in-frame clones only and misses some. The sample holds approximately 170,000 clones, 85% to 95% seen once. Sequencing used peripheral blood, obtained on day 0 of AZD1222 vaccination. All receptors come from an adult in good health. Both conserved end residues are part of each CDR3. A D gene is named only where the DNA matches it firmly. Clone sizes are given selectively: once, few, many, or a class where the clone is expanded.

V: TRBV12-3/TRBV12-4
size: -
J: TRBJ1-6
D: -
DNA: TGTGCCAGCAGTTTTGGAGTTTCACCCCTCCACTTT
CDR3: CASSFGVSPLHF

V: TRBV11-2
size: once
J: TRBJ2-4
D: -
DNA: TGTGCCAGCAGCCCCGGGGACACCCGGGGGAAAAACATTCAGTACTTC
CDR3: CASSPGDTRGKNIQYF

V: TRBV10-2
size: -
J: TRBJ2-3
D: -
DNA: TGCGCCAGCAGTGAGGTAGGAATGGATACGCAGTATTTT
CDR3: CASSEVGMDTQYF

V: TRBV10-3
size: -
J: TRBJ1-1
D: -
DNA: TGTGCCATCAGGGAGATGAACACTGAAGCTTTCTTT
CDR3: CAIREMNTEAFF

V: TRBV19
size: -
J: TRBJ2-1
D: -
DNA: TGTGCCAGTAGTATGGGTACTTACAATGAGCAGTTCTTC
CDR3: CASSMGTYNEQFF

V: TRBV7-9
size: once
J: TRBJ2-1
D: TRBD2
DNA: TGTGCCAGCAGCTACCTAGCGGGAAAATCGAGCTCCTACAATGAGCAGTTCTTC
CDR3: CASSYLAGKSSSYNEQFF

V: TRBV19
size: -
J: TRBJ1-4
D: -
DNA: TGTGCCAGTAGTTTAGTTGGGGCAACTAATGAAAAACTGTTTTTT
CDR3: CASSLVGATNEKLFF

V: TRBV18
size: -
J: TRBJ2-7
D: -
DNA: TGTGCCAGCTCACCAGTCTCGGGGTACTCCTACGAGCAGTACTTC
CDR3: CASSPVSGYSYEQYF

V: TRBV6-5
size: -
J: TRBJ1-6
D: -
DNA: TGTGCCAGCTGGGTACCGCTTATGGATTCACCCCTCCACTTT
CDR3: CASWVPLMDSPLHF

V: TRBV7-8
size: -
J: TRBJ2-7
D: TRBD2
DNA: TGTGCCAGCAGCTTAGTTGGGGGGGGACCCTACGAGCAGTACTTC
CDR3: CASSLVGGGPYEQYF

V: TRBV13
size: -
J: TRBJ2-7
D: TRBD2
DNA: TGTGCCAGCAGCTCTGGCGTCCTAGCGGGTGATTCCTACTACGAGCAGTACTTC
CDR3: CASSSGVLAGDSYYEQYF

V: TRBV3-1/TRBV3-2
size: -
J: TRBJ2-5
D: TRBD1
DNA: TGTGCCAGCAGCCTGGAGACAGGGGGCAGAGAGACCCAGTACTTC
CDR3: CASSLETGGRETQYF

V: TRBV28
size: once
J: TRBJ1-1
D: -
DNA: TGTGCCAGCAACCCCCCGAACACTGAAGCTTTCTTT
CDR3: CASNPPNTEAFF

V: TRBV15
size: -
J: TRBJ2-2
D: -
DNA: TGTGCCACCAGCAGAGAGGCATACCGACAGAGGCCCTATCCCACCGGGGAGCTGTTTTTT
CDR3: CATSREAYRQRPYPTGELFF

V: TRBV2
size: -
J: TRBJ1-1
D: -
DNA: TGTGCCAGCAGTGCCGGCAGGCCCCGGGCTGAAGCTTTCTTT
CDR3: CASSAGRPRAEAFF

V: TRBV12-3/TRBV12-4
size: -
J: TRBJ1-5
D: -
DNA: TGTGCCAGCAGTTTGGGGGACCCGCAGCATTTT
CDR3: CASSLGDPQHF

V: TRBV20-1
size: -
J: TRBJ2-7
D: -
DNA: TGCAGTGCTTCTCGAGGGCCGGAGGAGTACTTC
CDR3: CSASRGPEEYF

V: TRBV7-9
size: -
J: TRBJ1-4
D: -
DNA: TGTGCCAGCAGCTCAGGAGCAACTAATGAAAAACTGTTTTTT
CDR3: CASSSGATNEKLFF

V: TRBV5-6
size: -
J: TRBJ2-7
D: TRBD2
DNA: TGTGCCAGCAGCCCACTCGGGACTAGCGTCGAGCAGTACTTC
CDR3: CASSPLGTSVEQYF

V: TRBV7-2
size: few
J: TRBJ2-7
D: TRBD2
DNA: TGTGCCAGCAGACGACTAGCTGCGAGCTCCTACGAGCAGTACTTC
CDR3: CASRRLAASSYEQYF

V: TRBV3-1/TRBV3-2
size: -
J: TRBJ2-5
D: -
DNA: TGTGCCAGCAGCCAAGAGGCGACCCAAGAGACCCAGTACTTC
CDR3: CASSQEATQETQYF

V: TRBV2
size: once
J: TRBJ2-3
D: -
DNA: TGTGCCAGTAGGGCGGGTCCTGGCACAGATACGCAGTATTTT
CDR3: CASRAGPGTDTQYF

V: TRBV19
size: -
J: TRBJ1-1
D: -
DNA: TGTGCCAGTAGTCCCCCAGGGCTAGGCACTGAAGCTTTCTTT
CDR3: CASSPPGLGTEAFF

V: TRBV5-4
size: -
J: TRBJ1-2
D: TRBD1
DNA: TGTGCCAGCAGCGAGAGACAGGGGACCAGCTACACCTTC
CDR3: CASSERQGTSYTF

V: TRBV7-6
size: -
J: TRBJ2-1
D: -
DNA: TGTGCCAGCAGCTTAGCGCACGGTGTGGCCAATGAGCAGTTCTTC
CDR3: CASSLAHGVANEQFF

V: TRBV5-8
size: -
J: TRBJ1-1
D: -
DNA: TGTGCCAGCAGCCCGTCTCCGGGCACTGAAGCTTTCTTT
CDR3: CASSPSPGTEAFF

V: TRBV2
size: -
J: TRBJ1-5
D: -
DNA: TGTGCCAGCAAGCAGGACGATTATAGCAATCAGCCCCAGCATTTT
CDR3: CASKQDDYSNQPQHF

V: TRBV6-5
size: -
J: TRBJ1-5
D: -
DNA: TGTGCCAGCAGGGGGACGGGGGGTTTCAATCAGCCCCAGCATTTT
CDR3: CASRGTGGFNQPQHF

V: TRBV5-3
size: -
J: TRBJ1-3
D: -
DNA: TGTGAGAGAGAGGCTGGAAACACCATATATTTT
CDR3: CEREAGNTIYF